This entry lists 3 T cell receptor beta chains sequenced from one sample in a study of blood T cell repertoires in COVID-19. Sequencing was performed with immunoSEQ multiplex PCR; in TCRdb, only in-frame clones are kept and a portion is missing. The sample lists about 68,000 clones; approximately 88% were seen once. Sequenced: peripheral blood. The receptors come from a man between 45 and 60 years old with active COVID-19.

V is TRBV6-5 and J is TRBJ2-7; 12 bases are a match to TRBD2. This CDR3 contains 15 residues. Germline V gene sequence: CDR1 MNHEY, CDR2 SVGAGI. The V segment lost 6 bases and the J segment 4 bases; nucleotides outside the gene matches: 7. The chain's CDR3 is CASRTTSGSGYEQYF. The CDR3 bases are TGTGCCAGCAGAACGACTAGCGGGAGTGGGTACGAGCAGTACTTC.

The J gene is TRBJ1-1, the V gene TRBV5-8, with D tentatively TRBD1 (6 bases). V was cut by 3 bases and J by 1 base, with 10 bases left in between. This CDR3 region has 14 residues. Looked up from germline, CDR1 is SGHTS and CDR2 is YDEGEE. CDR3 residues: CASSSGQTNTEAFF. CDR3 bases: TGTGCCAGCAGCTCCGGACAGACGAACACTGAAGCTTTCTTT.

In the case of this clone: Germline is not matched at one junction end, which may reflect a read error. The chain couples TRBV9 to TRBJ2-7, with 8 bases lining up with TRBD2. CDR1 and CDR2 from the germline V gene are SGDLS and YYNGEE. There are 15 residues in the CDR3. CDR3 nucleotide sequence: TGTGCCGGCAGCGGGGGATCCGGGACACTCTACGAGCAGTACTTC. Translating it yields CAGSGGSGTLYEQYF. Full variable domain (outside the CDR3, taken from reference TRBV9 and TRBJ2-7): DSGVTQTPKHLITATGQRVTLRCSPRSGDLSVYWYQQSLDQGLQFLIQYYNGEERAKGNILERFSAQQFPDLHSELNLSSLELGDSALYFCAGSGGSGTLYEQYFGPGTRLTVT.